This TCR beta chain came from a study of shared clonotypes between healthy human individuals. Produced via immunoSEQ multiplex PCR; TCRdb's table is partial and in-frame only. Of about 480,000 clones listed, 79% were seen once; the top ten hold 10% to 15%. Germline CDR1 MNHNS, CDR2 SASEGT. CDR3 size: 14 residues. Deletions cut 4 bases from V and 2 bases from J, with 9 bases between. Overall study findings and caveats: Few donors limited the genetic and exposure-history diversity represented.

A remark on this clone: The antigen remains unidentified.

Sequencing was carried out using PBMCs. The clonotype comes from a woman in her thirties or forties in good health. Some clones in this sample may be carry-over from other donors' samples. The chain recombines TRBV6-1 with TRBJ2-1; maybe TRBD1 (6 bases). Here the CDR3 DNA reads TGTGCCAGCAGTGCCAGGGGAACCTACAATGAGCAGTTCTTC. Amino acid sequence: CASSARGTYNEQFF.